This T cell receptor (beta chain) came from a study of Graves' ophthalmopathy and Graves' hyperthyroidism. As the template, RNA transcripts were used to amplify TCR beta CDR3 regions. The first-round RT-PCR employed HTBI primers together with the Qiagen OneStep RT-PCR kit. A multiplex PCR was then performed as the second round. TCRdb analysed the multiplex PCR reads with MiXCR anew, one entry per CDR3 protein. The sample has hundreds of thousands of distinct CDR3 sequences, 40% seen once. V shed 1 base, J shed 4 bases, and the junction held 4 bases outside the gene matches. Germline values: CDR1 SQVTM, CDR2 ANQGSEA. The CDR3 sequence is 13 residues long.

This sequence joins TRBV29-1 and TRBJ2-7; 7 nucleotides line up with TRBD2. The sequenced sample was peripheral blood. The receptor's source is an adult man with Graves' ophthalmopathy. The CDR3 nucleotides read TGCAGCGTTGAAGGCGGGGGAAAATACGAGCAGTACTTC. Translation: CSVEGGGKYEQYF.